This T cell receptor beta chain was captured in a study of metastatic and nonmetastatic thyroid tumors. Germline V lookup: CDR1 SGHTA, CDR2 FQGTGA. Losses at the gene ends were 5 bases for V and 6 bases for J; bases not matched to a gene: 4. The CDR3 spans 14 residues. There were no patients who had received any treatment before thyroid surgery. Via MiXCR, TCRdb re-called the PCR reads. The sample has approximately 4,500 clones, 30% to 35% seen once. The clonotype comes from a male donor with papillary thyroid cancer or a benign thyroid nodule (not recorded which). Some clones in this sample may be carry-over from other donors' samples. The sample consisted of adjacent normal tissue. The chain uses TRBV7-3 and TRBJ2-2; TRBD1 matches at 9 bases. The CDR3 coding sequence is TGTGCCAGCAGCCCAGGACAGGGGCCCGGGGAGCTGTTTTTT. Translated, it gives CASSPGQGPGELFF.